These T cell receptor beta chains were read from a single sample in a study of control samples from healthy donors and cancer patients. The assay was immunoSEQ multiplex PCR, and TCRdb's table has in-frame clones only and misses some. This table holds about 110,000 clones, about nine tenths found once. The sample consisted of blood. These TCRs come from a human donor in good health. The donor label of this sample is uncertain. Both conserved end residues are part of each CDR3. The order of the fields is CDR3 protein, CDR3 DNA, V gene, J gene, D gene, clone size. The D gene is left open where the match is weak. Some rows have no size entry. The others give once, few or many, or a class for an expanded clone.

CASSFLRTAGNTIYF	TGTGCCAGCAGTTTCCTAAGGACAGCTGGAAACACCATATATTTT	TRBV28	TRBJ1-3	.	.
CASSYRQGHRNTEAFF	TGTGCCAGCAGTTACCGACAGGGTCATCGAAACACTGAAGCTTTCTTT	TRBV28	TRBJ1-1	TRBD1	.
CASSQGRGGYNEQFF	TGTGCCAGCAGCCAAGGACGGGGGGGCTACAATGAGCAGTTCTTC	TRBV14	TRBJ2-1	TRBD2	.
CASSYSTNSPLHF	TGTGCCAGCAGTTACTCGACTAATTCACCCCTCCACTTT	TRBV6-6	TRBJ1-6	.	.
CASSEFGQGAKGSGEQFF	TGCGCCAGCAGTGAGTTCGGACAGGGGGCAAAAGGGTCGGGAGAGCAGTTCTTC	TRBV10-2	TRBJ2-1	TRBD1	.
CASSCHGTAEKLFF	TGTGCCAGCAGCTGTCATGGGACGGCCGAAAAACTGTTTTTT	TRBV5-5	TRBJ1-4	.	.
CASSMGVGGNTIYF	TGCGCCAGCAGCATGGGAGTAGGGGGAAACACCATATATTTT	TRBV5-1	TRBJ1-3	.	.
CASAGAGANTGELFF	TGTGCCAGCGCAGGTGCGGGGGCCAACACCGGGGAGCTGTTTTTT	TRBV7-8	TRBJ2-2	.	once
CASSLSPYEQYF	TGTGCCAGCAGTTTAAGTCCCTACGAGCAGTACTTC	TRBV12-3/TRBV12-4	TRBJ2-7	.	.
CASSDTDRGTEAFF	TGTGCCAGCAGTGACACGGACAGAGGGACTGAAGCTTTCTTT	TRBV6-4	TRBJ1-1	.	.
CASSELAGGREQFF	TGCGCCAGCTCTGAGTTAGCGGGGGGGCGGGAGCAGTTCTTC	TRBV5-1	TRBJ2-1	TRBD2	once
CASSFRQGLLSYEQYF	TGTGCCAGCAGCTTTCGACAGGGACTTCTCTCCTACGAGCAGTACTTC	TRBV5-5	TRBJ2-7	.	.
CASSQTGTDYFVYGYTF	TGTGCCAGTAGTCAGACCGGGACGGATTACTTTGTCTATGGCTACACCTTC	TRBV19	TRBJ1-2	.	.
CASSQIYSSYNEQFF	TGTGCCAGCAGCCAAATATATAGCTCCTACAATGAGCAGTTCTTC	TRBV3-1/TRBV3-2	TRBJ2-1	.	.
CASSLRDRVGYEQYF	TGTGCCAGTAGTTTGAGGGACAGGGTGGGCTACGAGCAGTACTTC	TRBV19	TRBJ2-7	TRBD1	few
CASSSNRIELEQFF	TGTGCCAGCAGCTCAAACCGAATAGAGCTTGAGCAGTTCTTC	TRBV11-2	TRBJ2-1	.	.
CASSLGADTQYF	TGTGCCAGCAGCTTGGGGGCAGATACGCAGTATTTT	TRBV5-5	TRBJ2-3	.	.
CAISVGGTGELFF	TGTGCCATCAGTGTGGGAGGCACCGGGGAGCTGTTTTTT	TRBV10-3	TRBJ2-2	.	.
CASGGTQETQYF	TGTGCCAGTGGGGGGACACAAGAGACCCAGTACTTC	TRBV19	TRBJ2-5	.	.
CASSLHSTNTEAFF	TGTGCCAGCAGCTTACACAGCACGAACACTGAAGCTTTCTTT	TRBV7-2	TRBJ1-1	.	once
CASSARGPYEQYF	TGTGCCAGCAGCGCCAGAGGTCCCTACGAGCAGTACTTC	TRBV6-5	TRBJ2-7	.	.
CASSLDLGRNTEAFF	TGTGCCAGCAGCTTGGATCTCGGGAGGAACACTGAAGCTTTCTTT	TRBV5-4	TRBJ1-1	.	.
CAISGDPGQGNSNQPQHF	TGTGCCATCAGTGGGGACCCGGGACAGGGGAATAGCAATCAGCCCCAGCATTTT	TRBV10-3	TRBJ1-5	TRBD1	.
CASSQEGIRETQYF	TGTGCCAGCAGCCAAGAAGGTATCCGAGAGACCCAGTACTTC	TRBV3-1/TRBV3-2	TRBJ2-5	.	.
CASSPGQNLAGYTF	TGTGCCAGTAGTCCGGGACAGAATTTAGCTGGCTACACCTTC	TRBV19	TRBJ1-2	TRBD1	.
CASSYWMAGANVLTF	TGTGCCAGCAGTTATTGGATGGCTGGGGCCAACGTCCTGACTTTC	TRBV6-2/TRBV6-3	TRBJ2-6	.	few
CASGAGQSIMNTEAFF	TGTGCCAGTGGGGCGGGACAGTCAATAATGAACACTGAAGCTTTCTTT	TRBV19	TRBJ1-1	TRBD1	.
CASRPGTRFEAFF	TGTGCCAGCAGACCCGGGACAAGGTTTGAAGCTTTCTTT	TRBV12-3/TRBV12-4	TRBJ1-1	.	.